This T cell receptor beta chain was profiled in a study of cytomegalovirus exposure and HLA in healthy donors. Researchers ran the PCR with 60 Vbeta and 13 Jbeta primers. Measured with immunoSEQ multiplex PCR; TCRdb has only the in-frame clones, and not every one. The sample records approximately 180,000 clones, 80% being singletons. V lost 4 bases to trimming and J lost 5 bases, with 14 bases between them. There are 14 residues in the CDR3. The germline CDR1 and CDR2 sequences are MNHNS and SASEGT. Overall study findings and caveats: Highly shared sequence variants in one cluster were likely a sequencing artifact. The authors later linked a missense DCLRE1C variant to TCR beta V- and J-gene trimming. Among donors in an Asian-associated ancestry cluster, a later analysis reportedly found fewer N-insertions than the roughly 700-donor mean.

As regards this clone: No antigen is known for it.

The sequenced sample was PBMCs. The gene calls are TRBV6-1 and TRBJ1-2, with D perhaps matching TRBD1 (5 bases). This TCR was recovered from a man in his thirties or forties in good health and CMV-seropositive. This CDR3 is CASSVRRASYGYTF. The CDR3, as DNA: TGTGCCAGCAGTGTCCGCAGGGCGAGTTATGGCTACACCTTC.